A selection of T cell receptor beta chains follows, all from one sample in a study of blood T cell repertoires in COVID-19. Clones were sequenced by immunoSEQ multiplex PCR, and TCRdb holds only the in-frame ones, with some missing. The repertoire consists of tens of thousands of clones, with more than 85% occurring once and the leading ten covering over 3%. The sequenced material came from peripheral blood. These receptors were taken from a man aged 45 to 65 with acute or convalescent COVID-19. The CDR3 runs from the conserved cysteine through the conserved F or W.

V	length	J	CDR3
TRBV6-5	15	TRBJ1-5	CASREVRTSNQPQHF
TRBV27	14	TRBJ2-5	CASSLLGTGETQYF
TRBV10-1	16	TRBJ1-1	CASSESRQGLNTEAFF
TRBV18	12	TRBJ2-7	CASSPISYEQYF
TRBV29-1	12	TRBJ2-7	CSVSDRSYEQYF
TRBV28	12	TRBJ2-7	CASSLLGAGPFF
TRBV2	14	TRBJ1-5	CASSRGSGHQPQHF
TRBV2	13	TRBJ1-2	CASDEQGMDGYTF
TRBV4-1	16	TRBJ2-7	CASSQADSLSSYEQYF
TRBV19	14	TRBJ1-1	CASILDRGGTEAFF
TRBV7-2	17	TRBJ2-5	CASSLGTSGGFGKTQYF
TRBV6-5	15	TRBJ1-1	CASSPGGGVNTEAFF
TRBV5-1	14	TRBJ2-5	CASSSGTSGDSQYF
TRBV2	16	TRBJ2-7	CASRRDGTAITREQYF
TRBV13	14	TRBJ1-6	CASATGDRDSPLHF
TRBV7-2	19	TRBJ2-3	CASSHPKLAGGFSTDTQYF
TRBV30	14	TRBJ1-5	CAWSGGGARQPQHF
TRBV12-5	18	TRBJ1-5	CASGLVLMGGYSNQPQHF
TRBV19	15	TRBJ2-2	CASKLAGVFTGELFF
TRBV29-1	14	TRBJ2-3	CSVAGLFSTDTQYF
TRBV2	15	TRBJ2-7	CASSTPRGAAYEQYF
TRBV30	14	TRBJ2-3	CAWDPGLATDTQYF
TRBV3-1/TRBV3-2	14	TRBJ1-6	CASSQGDALRALHF
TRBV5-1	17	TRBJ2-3	CASSPGGSGGGTDTQYF
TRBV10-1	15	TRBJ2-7	CASSLGQGTPYEQYF
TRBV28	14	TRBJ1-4	CASSPGGSLEKLFF
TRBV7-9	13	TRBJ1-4	CASSLAGGEKLFF
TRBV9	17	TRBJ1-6	CASSPLGGGASNSPLHF
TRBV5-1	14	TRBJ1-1	CASRDSGMNTEAFF
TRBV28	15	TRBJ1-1	CASSLSGHGATEAFF
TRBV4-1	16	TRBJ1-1	CASSQGSLRRGTEAFF
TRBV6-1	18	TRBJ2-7	CASSEALIGRGATYEQYF
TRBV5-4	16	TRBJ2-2	CASSFRTGANTGELFF
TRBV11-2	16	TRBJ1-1	CASSLARTGGGTEAFF
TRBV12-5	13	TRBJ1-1	CASGDRGRTEAFF
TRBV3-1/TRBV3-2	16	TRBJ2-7	CASSQDRRVGTYEQYF
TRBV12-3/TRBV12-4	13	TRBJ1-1	CASSPLMNTEAFF
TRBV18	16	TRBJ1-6	CASSPDRLSYNSPLHF
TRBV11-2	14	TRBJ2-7	CASSTFGQTYEQYF
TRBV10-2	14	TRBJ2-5	CASSGRQGQETQYF
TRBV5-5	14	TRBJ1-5	CASSLAGGNQPQHF
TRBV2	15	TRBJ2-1	CASSGGQGKYNEQFF
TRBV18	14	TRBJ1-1	CASSQGQGWTEAFF
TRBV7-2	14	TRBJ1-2	CASSPQGKIYGYTF
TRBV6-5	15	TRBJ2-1	CASMSTGTGYNEQFF
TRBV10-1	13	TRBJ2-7	CASSEDSTYEQYF
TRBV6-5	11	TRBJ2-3	CASSYDGGQYF
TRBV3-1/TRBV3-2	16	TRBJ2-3	CASSQVLAGEADTQYF
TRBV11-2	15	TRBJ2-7	CASSSDRTTSYEQYF
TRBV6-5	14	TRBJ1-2	CASSLSGQNYGYTF
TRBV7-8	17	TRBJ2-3	CASSLGGTSGARDTQYF